Reported below is one T cell receptor (beta chain). The antigen it binds to is not known. No clone much larger than this one lies a single base away; base qualities are absent. Libraries were built with the immunoSEQ multiplex PCR assay. The multiplex PCR relied on a mix of 60 forward primers for TCR Vbeta segments and 13 reverse primers for TCR Jbeta segments. The CDR3 region of rearranged TCR beta genes was amplified from genomic DNA with a multiplex PCR assay. On the Illumina HiSeq System, the amplified TCR beta libraries were sequenced as 87-base-pair reads. For the original study's pipeline: A later analysis tallied 75 million to 95 million unique TCR beta chains across the approximately 670 repertoires, and about 12 million of those chains were shared by two or more donors. Raw reads were error-corrected and collapsed into unique sequences with a nearest-neighbor algorithm that merged closely related sequences to remove PCR and sequencing errors. Alignment of CDR3 sequences to IMGT reference sequences was used to assign V, D and J gene segments. For a sequence to be retained, a match of at least six nucleotides was required to both a V gene segment and a J gene segment. A rearrangement was called productive if the CDR3 had no stop codons and remained in frame with V and J, and every other rearrangement was called non-productive. Following IMGT convention, CDR3 was defined as the stretch from the second conserved V-encoded cysteine up to the conserved J-encoded phenylalanine. The earlier analysis of 500 to 650 of the donors excluded any sequence lacking an unambiguous match to a single V gene segment. An earlier analysis of fewer than 750 of the donors called V segments functional above 56.7% productive rearrangements and segregating when the between-donor standard deviation exceeded 5%. A statistical classification framework was built to diagnose cytomegalovirus status from the catalog of TCR beta chain sequences. In a later analysis, V and J genes were assigned by comparing TCR nucleotide sequences against IMGT/GENE-DB human TR gene sequences. A later analysis assigned CDR3 sequences and most-parsimonious VDJ recombination scenarios with the TCRdist pipeline. In a later analysis, each TCR beta chain was defined by its CDR3 amino acid sequence together with its V-gene family, and reads lacking a unique V-gene family were excluded. As a way to deal with suspected cross-contamination and a sequencing artifact, a later analysis dropped under 600 nucleotide sequences that were highly shared and had low generation probability. In a later analysis, a clonal expansion index was calculated for each public chain from normalized within-repertoire ranks of inferred template counts. In a later analysis, generation probabilities were computed with a VDJ recombination model fitted to out-of-frame rearrangements, and the resulting probabilities were checked against IGoR. In a later analysis, TCR-TCR, TCR-HLA and TCR-CMV co-occurrence was scored with hypergeometric tests, and a repertoire-size bias correction was applied to TCR pairs. In a later analysis, false discovery rates were estimated by permuting HLA or CMV assignments 20 times. In a later analysis, co-occurring TCRs were grouped using DBSCAN, with TCRdist sequence similarity added in when clustering inside HLA-allele-positive subsets. Repertoires with fewer than 30,000 or more than 120,000 public chains were left out of co-occurrence clustering, as were four to six repertoires with anomalous nucleotide sharing. TCRdb mirrors the immuneACCESS table, restricted to in-frame sequences. Some clones are absent from its copies; in checked studies, under half trace to an unresolved V gene, and the reason for the others is unknown. D and trimming were read from the DNA, whereas the V and J calls and clone size are those reported in that table. The sample includes some 150,000 clones, with 70% to 80% observed a single time. The ten largest clones add up to roughly 4% of the sample.

The cohort consisted of 600 to 750 healthy bone marrow donors. At the time of sampling, every cohort member was nominally healthy, though immune exposures that went unrecorded were likely present. Of the approximately 700 cohort members, approximately 300 had positive CMV serostatus and 350 to 450 had negative CMV serostatus, and CMV serostatus was not recorded for the donor. Every donor gave a peripheral blood sample, and the peripheral blood mononuclear cells from that sample were used for TCR beta sequencing. The Qiagen DNeasy Blood Extraction Kit was used to extract genomic DNA from the blood cell samples. The sample belongs to a study of cytomegalovirus exposure and HLA in healthy donors (dated by TCRdb to 2016 to 2017). Broadly, across the study: In an earlier analysis of around 540 of the donors, about 260 Gb of sequence data and approximately 100 million unique TCR beta sequences from approximately 180 million T cells were reported. An early release that covered about 600 HLA-typed donors contained around 330 gigabases of sequencing data and about 84 million unique TCR sequences. Of the roughly 410 genotyped donors, less than 90% were placed in the genetic ancestry cluster associated with self-reported Caucasian donors. The study was designed to test whether signatures of past pathogen exposure could be identified by cataloging public T cell receptors. The T cell repertoires of 666 subjects were profiled by immunosequencing and related to cytomegalovirus serostatus. In addition to the first cohort of 666 subjects, a separate validation cohort of 100 to 150 different subjects was used. The study combined high-throughput TCR immunosequencing, statistical association of individual TCRs with disease status, and machine learning to predict cytomegalovirus infection status. To study patterns of TCR occurrence, a later analysis re-analyzed previously published TCR beta repertoires from several hundred donors and added high-resolution HLA genotyping. Rather than drawing on any new phenotypic data, the later analysis identified candidate immune exposures from TCR beta sequences and the way those sequences occurred across donors. In an earlier analysis of a few hundred of the donors, high-throughput TCR beta sequencing was used to judge whether each TCR beta V gene segment behaved as functional or pseudogenic. Donor age, sex, ethnicity and CMV serostatus were compiled together with the repertoire data. A later genetic analysis took genome-wide SNP genotypes for about three fifths of the 666 donors and used that subset as a discovery cohort. All discovery cohort repertoires had been generated using a single sequencing platform. HLA typing included class I and class II loci at four-digit resolution. Typing coverage differed by locus: A, B, C, DRB1 and DQB1 were typed in roughly 620-640 donors, DQA1 in 522, DPA1 in roughly 590, and DPB1 in around 440. Because of strong linkage in the cohort, five DR-DQ haplotypes were treated as single units for association and clustering. Among some 400 genotyped donors of the cohort, an average of around 220,000 unique TCR beta nucleotide sequences was sequenced per donor, of which roughly 17% were non-productive.

General conclusions and limits of the study: In a later analysis, TCR association rates were found to vary across HLA loci, with the most associated TCRs seen for DRB1 alleles and the fewest for HLA-C alleles. Compared with the roughly 670-donor mean, donors in an Asian-associated ancestry cluster had fewer N-insertions in productive TCRs, according to a later genetic analysis. Approximately 18 rarely observed V segments, including chromosome 9 orphons, were excluded from the earlier analysis of a few hundred of the donors because counts were too low. Linkage disequilibrium might explain the correlated functional status among segregating V segments, but an unknown experimental factor could not be excluded. At a false discovery rate of 0.05, a later analysis linked around 17,000 TCR beta sequences to specific HLA alleles. According to the authors, the approach could potentially be generalized to other disease states and immunological phenotypes. In an earlier analysis of 500 to 650 of the donors, most TCR beta V segments appeared in productive rearrangements about 90% or about 30% of the time, broadly matching IMGT annotations. A later analysis found that most CMV-associated TCR beta chains appeared HLA-restricted, with HLA associations seemingly driven largely by CMV exposure. For the cohort, immune exposure information was limited to CMV serostatus. Assigning TCR associations to individual alleles was difficult when HLA alleles, especially DR and DQ, strongly co-occurred. A cluster of highly shared sequence variants was judged likely to represent a technical artifact of the sequencing pipeline. Only TCR beta chains were sequenced in this cohort, and the absence of alpha or paired-chain data limited detectable features. In vitro tests confirmed that a few of the cytomegalovirus-associated TCR beta chains recognize cytomegalovirus antigens. A further reported finding was that TCR beta sequences accurately predicted the HLA-A and HLA-B alleles for most subjects in the first cohort. The presence/absence analyses assumed that sequencing depth was roughly uniform across donors, and that assumption may not be true. Most TCR sequences were observed very rarely across donors, whereas some public TCRs were present in many individuals. In a later analysis, several top co-occurrence clusters were reported to appear linked to parvovirus B19, influenza, CMV and Epstein-Barr virus. A later analysis found that HLA-associated TCR beta chains were more clonally expanded and had lower generation probabilities than equally common non-associated chains. The study listed 164 TCR beta chains as associated with cytomegalovirus. Cytomegalovirus status was reported to be diagnosed by the classifier with high specificity and sensitivity in both the original and validation cohorts. In a later genetic analysis, a missense DCLRE1C variant was associated with V-gene and J-gene trimming of TCR beta chains, and the association was replicated in an independent cohort. Because some donors lacked HLA typing at each locus, the association tests relied only on the typed subset.

Material for sequencing was PBMCs. The clonotype originates from a human donor in good health.

The DNA is as follows: TGTGCCAGCAGCTTGGTCGGGGGGACGCAATACGAGCAGTACTTC. It translates to CASSLVGGTQYEQYF. Recombination joined TRBV5-6 with TRBJ2-7; 7 nucleotides in the junction match TRBD2. Trimming takes 0 bases off V and 4 bases off J; junction bases not matched to a gene: 7. The germline V gene sets CDR1 to SGHDT and CDR2 to YYEEEE. Reading from cysteine to phenylalanine, the CDR3 counts 15 amino acids. Of all the DNA, just the CDR3 is kept, 45 bases in frame from base 1.